A single TCR beta chain is shown here with its context. Its specificity is unknown. The sample comes from a study of T-cell memory formation after mild COVID-19. Turning to the study itself: Across donors, TCR clusters were largely donor specific. Findings and caveats of the study: CM and EM subsets held most contracting CD4+ clones; EMRA held CD8+ ones.

MiXCR, run by TCRdb on the 5' RACE reads, gives a single entry per CDR3 protein. This sample has 450,000 to 650,000 distinct CDR3 sequences, with over 15% found just once. The CDR3 has 15 residues. Looked up from germline, CDR1 is SGHDT and CDR2 is YYEEEE. Trimming cost V 0 bases and J 0 bases, with 9 bases left between them. The chain couples TRBV5-6 to TRBJ1-2, with D maybe TRBD1 (5 bases). The material sequenced was PBMCs or a T cell subset sorted from them (not recorded which). This receptor was taken from an adult woman who had mild COVID-19 (a few samples of this study predate the infection). Cell type and time point are not known. The CDR3 nucleotides read TGTGCCAGCAGCTTGGTCTCGGGGGCTAACTATGGCTACACCTTC. Residues: CASSLVSGANYGYTF.